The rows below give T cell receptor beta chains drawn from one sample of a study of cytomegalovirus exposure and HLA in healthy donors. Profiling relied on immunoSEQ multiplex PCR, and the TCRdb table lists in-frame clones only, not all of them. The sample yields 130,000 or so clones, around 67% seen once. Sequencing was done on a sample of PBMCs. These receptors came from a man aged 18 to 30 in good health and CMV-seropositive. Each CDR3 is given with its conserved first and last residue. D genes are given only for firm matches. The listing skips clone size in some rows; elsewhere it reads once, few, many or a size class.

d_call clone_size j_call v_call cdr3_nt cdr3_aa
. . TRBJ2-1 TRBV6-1 TGTGCCAGCAGTGTACGCGGGGGCCTCAACAATGAGCAGTTCTTC CASSVRGGLNNEQFF
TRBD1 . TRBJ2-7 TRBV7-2 TGTGCCAGCAGCTCGGACAGGGGGCTTAACGAGCAGTACTTC CASSSDRGLNEQYF
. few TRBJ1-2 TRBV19 TGTGCCAGTAGTATGAAGCCGTATGGCTACACCTTC CASSMKPYGYTF
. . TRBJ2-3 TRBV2 TGTGCCAGCAGGGAGGACGTTGATACGCAGTATTTT CASREDVDTQYF
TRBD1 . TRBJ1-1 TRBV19 TGTGCCAGTAGTAGGAGGGACAGGCTTAAGAACACTGAAGCTTTCTTT CASSRRDRLKNTEAFF
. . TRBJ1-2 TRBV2 TGTGCCAGCAGTGATACAGGGAGCTATGGCTACACCTTC CASSDTGSYGYTF
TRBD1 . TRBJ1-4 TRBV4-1 TGCGCCAGCAGCCAAACTCCACAGGGGGCCAGGGGTAATGAAAAACTGTTTTTT CASSQTPQGARGNEKLFF
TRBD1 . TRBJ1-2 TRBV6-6 TGTGCCAGCAGCCGCCAGACAGGGTTGCATGGCTACACCTTC CASSRQTGLHGYTF
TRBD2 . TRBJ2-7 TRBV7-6 TGTGCCAGCGCCTTGACGGGGGTAGCGGGAGAGGAGCAGTACTTC CASALTGVAGEEQYF
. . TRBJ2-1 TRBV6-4 TGTGCCAGCAGTGACTCGGCGCGGAGCTCCTACAATGAGCAGTTCTTC CASSDSARSSYNEQFF
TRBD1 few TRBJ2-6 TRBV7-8 TGTGCCAGCAGCTCTTACTGGGGGACAGGGCCCTCTGGGGCCAACGTCCTGACTTTC CASSSYWGTGPSGANVLTF
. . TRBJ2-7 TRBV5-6 TGTGCCAGCAGCTTAGAGCCTAGCTCCTACGAGCAGTACTTC CASSLEPSSYEQYF
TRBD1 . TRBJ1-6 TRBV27 TGTGCCAGCAGTCTGACAGGGCGTTCACCCCTCCACTTT CASSLTGRSPLHF
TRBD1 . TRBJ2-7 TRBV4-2 TGTGCCAGCAGCCAACGACAGGGCGATGCCTACGAGCAGTACTTC CASSQRQGDAYEQYF
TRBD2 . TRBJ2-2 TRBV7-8 TGTGCCAGCAGCTTAGGGCTAGCGGGAGCCCCGATACGATCGAACACCGGGGAGCTGTTTTTT CASSLGLAGAPIRSNTGELFF
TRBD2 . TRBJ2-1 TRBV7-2 TGTGCCAGCAGCTTAGAGGGCGGGAGTTCGTACAATGAGCAGTTCTTC CASSLEGGSSYNEQFF
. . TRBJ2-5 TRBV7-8 TGTGCCAGCAGCTTAGGCCCAGGGGAGACCCAGTACTTC CASSLGPGETQYF
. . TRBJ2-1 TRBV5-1 TGCGCCAGCAGCTTGTTATCCCTGCAGGGCTATGAGCAGTTCTTC CASSLLSLQGYEQFF
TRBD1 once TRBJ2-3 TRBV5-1 TGCGCCAGCAGCTTGTCCAGGGGGCGTCTGAATACGCAGTATTTT CASSLSRGRLNTQYF
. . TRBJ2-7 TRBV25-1 TGTGCCAGCAGTGAAATCCCACAGGGTTCCTACGAGCAGTACTTC CASSEIPQGSYEQYF
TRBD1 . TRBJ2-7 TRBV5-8 TGTGCCAGCATCCCCCAGGGGACAGGGGAGCTCGAGCAGTACTTC CASIPQGTGELEQYF
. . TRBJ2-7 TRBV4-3 TGCGCCAGCAGCCAAGATAACCTAGTCGGCTACGAGCAGTACTTC CASSQDNLVGYEQYF
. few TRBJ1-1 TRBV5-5 TGTGCCAGCAGTCAACAGGTGGAGAACACTGAAGCTTTCTTT CASSQQVENTEAFF
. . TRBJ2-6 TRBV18 TGTGCCAGCTTCCAGGGTGCTGGGGCCAACGTCCTGACTTTC CASFQGAGANVLTF
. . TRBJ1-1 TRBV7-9 TGTGCCGTCAGGGAAAACACTGAAGCTTTCTTT CAVRENTEAFF
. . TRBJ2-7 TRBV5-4 TGTGCCAGCAGCGGGCGAAGCTCCTACGAGCAGTACTTC CASSGRSSYEQYF
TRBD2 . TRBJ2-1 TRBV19 TGTGCCAGTAGCGAGCGGGACCTACCCTACAATGAGCAGTTCTTC CASSERDLPYNEQFF
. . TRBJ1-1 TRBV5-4 TGTGCCAGCAGCTTGGACTTTGGAGGCGCTGAAGCTTTCTTT CASSLDFGGAEAFF
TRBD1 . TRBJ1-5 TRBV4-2 TGTGCCAGCAGGACCGGGACAGGGGGGGGTAGCAATCAGCCCCAGCATTTT CASRTGTGGGSNQPQHF
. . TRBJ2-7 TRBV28 TGTGCCAGCACGGCGGGCTCGGGATTATACGAGCAGTACTTC CASTAGSGLYEQYF
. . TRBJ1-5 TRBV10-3 TGTGCCATCAGTGAGTCGCGTGACGGAGATCAGCCCCAGCATTTT CAISESRDGDQPQHF
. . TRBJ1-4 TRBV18 TGTGCCAGCTCACCACGGTCGTCGGGAGACCCCCCAACTAATGAAAAACTGTTTTTT CASSPRSSGDPPTNEKLFF
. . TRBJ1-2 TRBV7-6 TGTGCCAGCAGCTACCCCGGGACATTCTATGGCTACACCTTC CASSYPGTFYGYTF
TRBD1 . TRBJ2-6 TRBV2 TGTGCCAGCAGTGAAGGGGGGACAGGGAGCTCTGGGGCCAACGTCCTGACTTTC CASSEGGTGSSGANVLTF
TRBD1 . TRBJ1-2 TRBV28 TGTGCCAGCAATTTGGACAGGGGAGGCTATGGCTACACCTTC CASNLDRGGYGYTF
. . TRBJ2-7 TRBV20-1 TGCAGTGCTCCGTCGAGGGGGATAGCGTACTTC CSAPSRGIAYF
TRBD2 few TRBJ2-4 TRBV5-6 TGTGCCAGCCGGCCGGGAGGGGCCAAAAACATTCAGTACTTC CASRPGGAKNIQYF